This is a list of T cell receptor beta chains from one sample in a study of blood T cells in healthy people across ages. TCRdb itself ran the 5' RACE reads through MiXCR, one entry per CDR3 protein. Of some 1,500,000 distinct CDR3 sequences listed, less than 45% were seen once; the top ten hold more than 4%. Sequencing input: blood. These TCRs come from a woman aged 18 to 35 in good health. CDR3s include the opening cysteine and the closing phenylalanine or tryptophan. Each record gives: J gene, clone size, V gene, D gene, CDR3 protein, CDR3 DNA. A D gene is named only where the DNA matches it firmly. Not all rows give a size; the values are once, few, many and, for expanded clones, a class.

>TRBJ2-3|few|TRBV10-3|-
CAISELHADTQYF
TGTGCCATCAGTGAGTTACACGCAGATACGCAGTATTTT
>TRBJ2-7|many|TRBV7-2|-
CASSPRPYEQYF
TGTGCCAGCAGCCCACGGCCCTACGAGCAGTACTTC
>TRBJ1-2|few|TRBV12-3/TRBV12-4|TRBD1
CASSQWTGGKEDYGYTF
TGTGCCAGCAGTCAATGGACAGGGGGCAAGGAGGACTATGGCTACACCTTC
>TRBJ2-7|-|TRBV4-3|TRBD2
CASSQARGDFYEQYF
TGCGCCAGCAGCCAAGCCCGGGGGGATTTTTACGAGCAGTACTTC
>TRBJ1-2|-|TRBV2|-
CASSETLITNYGYTF
TGTGCCAGCAGTGAAACACTCATCACTAACTATGGCTACACCTTC
>TRBJ1-1|-|TRBV25-1|-
CASSEYNRAGDTEAFF
TGTGCCAGCAGTGAATACAACAGGGCGGGAGACACTGAAGCTTTCTTT
>TRBJ2-5|few|TRBV20-1|TRBD1
CSAIRQGETQYF
TGCAGTGCAATCAGACAGGGTGAGACCCAGTACTTC
>TRBJ1-1|-|TRBV9|-
CASSVEVAVQNTEAFF
TGTGCCAGCAGCGTTGAAGTTGCAGTACAGAACACTGAAGCTTTCTTT
>TRBJ2-3|few|TRBV2|-
CASSLTRGAQTDTQYF
TGTGCCAGCAGCCTTACCCGGGGGGCGCAGACAGATACGCAGTATTTT
>TRBJ2-7|few|TRBV30|TRBD1
CAWSQGQAYEQYF
TGTGCCTGGAGTCAGGGACAGGCCTACGAGCAGTACTTC
>TRBJ2-1|-|TRBV4-3|TRBD2
CASSQVTSGRWTEQFF
TGCGCCAGCAGCCAAGTTACTAGCGGGAGGTGGACTGAGCAGTTCTTC
>TRBJ2-4|-|TRBV11-2|TRBD1
CASTPWVIPGQGTRAKNIPYF
TGTGCCAGCACCCCTTGGGTAATCCCGGGACAGGGGACGAGGGCCAAAAACATTCCGTACTTC
>TRBJ1-5|-|TRBV10-3|-
CAISEGYSPSNQPQHF
TGTGCCATCAGTGAAGGTTACAGCCCTAGCAATCAGCCCCAGCATTTT
>TRBJ2-1|-|TRBV9|TRBD2
CASSVAGGASNEQFF
TGTGCCAGCAGCGTAGCGGGAGGGGCGTCCAATGAGCAGTTCTTC
>TRBJ2-3|few|TRBV7-2|-
CASRAMRGTDTQYF
TGTGCCAGCAGGGCGATGCGGGGCACAGATACGCAGTATTTT
>TRBJ1-1|-|TRBV12-3/TRBV12-4|TRBD1
CASSFRTGWVNTEAFF
TGTGCCAGCAGTTTCCGGACAGGGTGGGTGAACACTGAAGCTTTCTTT
>TRBJ1-2|-|TRBV3-1|-
CASSQKGRSGYTF
TGTGCCAGCAGCCAAAAGGGGAGATCTGGCTACACCTTC
>TRBJ1-1|few|TRBV2|-
CASSGDQGTEAFF
TGTGCCAGCAGTGGGGACCAGGGAACTGAAGCTTTCTTT
>TRBJ1-2|few|TRBV4-3|-
CASSQGSRGRGGYTF
TGCGCCAGCAGCCAAGGCTCGAGGGGTCGGGGTGGCTACACCTTC
>TRBJ1-2|few|TRBV6-2/TRBV6-3|-
CASSHGGIWGYTF
TGTGCCAGCAGCCACGGCGGGATTTGGGGCTACACCTTC
>TRBJ2-1|-|TRBV20-1|TRBD2
CSAALTSGPYNEQFF
TGCAGTGCCGCCTTGACTAGCGGGCCTTACAATGAGCAGTTCTTC
>TRBJ2-3|-|TRBV20-1|TRBD2
CSATLAILAGSTDTQYF
TGCAGTGCTACCCTCGCGATTCTAGCGGGGAGCACAGATACGCAGTATTTT
>TRBJ2-3|-|TRBV6-5|-
CAGSYSTVRTDTQYF
TGTGCCGGCAGTTACTCGACAGTGCGCACAGATACGCAGTATTTT
>TRBJ2-7|-|TRBV5-4|TRBD2
CASSLSGGAAEQYF
TGTGCCAGCAGCTTGTCCGGGGGGGCGGCCGAGCAGTACTTC
>TRBJ2-7|-|TRBV28|-
CASTGNEQYF
TGTGCCAGCACTGGCAATGAGCAGTACTTC
>TRBJ1-6|few|TRBV7-9|-
CASSTTTTYNSPLHF
TGTGCCAGCAGCACCACCACAACCTATAATTCACCCCTCCACTTT
>TRBJ2-7|-|TRBV30|-
CAWSRTADEQYF
TGTGCCTGGAGTAGGACAGCCGACGAGCAGTACTTC
>TRBJ1-6|-|TRBV6-5|TRBD1
CASSYSEGAVNSPLHF
TGTGCCAGCAGTTACTCCGAGGGGGCGGTGAATTCACCCCTCCACTTT
>TRBJ1-5|once|TRBV20-1|TRBD1
CSAKAGGIFQPQHF
TGCAGTGCCAAAGCAGGGGGGATTTTCCAGCCCCAGCATTTT